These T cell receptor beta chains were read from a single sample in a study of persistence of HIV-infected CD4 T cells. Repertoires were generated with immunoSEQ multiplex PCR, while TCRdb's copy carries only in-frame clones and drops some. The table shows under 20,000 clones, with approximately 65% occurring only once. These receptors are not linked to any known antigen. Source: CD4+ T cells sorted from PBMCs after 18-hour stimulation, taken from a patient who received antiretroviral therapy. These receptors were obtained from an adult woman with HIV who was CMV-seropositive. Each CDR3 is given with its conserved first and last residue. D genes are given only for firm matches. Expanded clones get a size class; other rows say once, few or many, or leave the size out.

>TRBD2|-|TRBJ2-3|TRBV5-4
TGTGCCAGCAGCTTTAAGCGGGGGGGTAGCACAGATACGCAGTATTTT
CASSFKRGGSTDTQYF
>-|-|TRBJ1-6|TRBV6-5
TGTGCCAGCAGTTACTCGATTGGGGGGGGCAGTTCACCCCTCCACTTT
CASSYSIGGGSSPLHF
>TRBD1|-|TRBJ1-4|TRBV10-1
TGCGCCAGTAAATCGACAGGGCGCTCAGAACTGTTTTTT
CASKSTGRSELFF
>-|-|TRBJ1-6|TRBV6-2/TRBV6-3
TGTGCCAGCAGTTACTTCTACAGGAGCTCCTATAATTCACCCCTCCACTTT
CASSYFYRSSYNSPLHF
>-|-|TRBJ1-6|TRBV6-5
TGTGCCAGCAGTCCGGGGCATAATTCACCCCTCCACTTT
CASSPGHNSPLHF
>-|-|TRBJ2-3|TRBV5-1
TGCGCCAGCAGCTTGGAGGGACAACCCGGAACAGATACGCAGTATTTT
CASSLEGQPGTDTQYF
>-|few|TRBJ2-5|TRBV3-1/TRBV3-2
TGTGCCAGCCGACAGTACCAAGAGACCCAGTACTTC
CASRQYQETQYF
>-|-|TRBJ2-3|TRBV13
TGTGCCAGCAGCGTTTTGGATACGCAGTATTTT
CASSVLDTQYF
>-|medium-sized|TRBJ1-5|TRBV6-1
TGTGCCAGCAGTGAAGCCGCGGGGGGGCCCCAGCATTTT
CASSEAAGGPQHF
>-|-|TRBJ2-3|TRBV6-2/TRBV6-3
TGTGCCAGCAGTCACGGACTTCATACGCAGTATTTT
CASSHGLHTQYF
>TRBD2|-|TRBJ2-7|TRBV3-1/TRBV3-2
TGTGCCAGCAGCCAAGGGCTAGCGGGGAGGGAGCAGTACTTC
CASSQGLAGREQYF
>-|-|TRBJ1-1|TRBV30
TGTGCCTGGACTCGATGGGCTAATGGAGCTTTCTTT
CAWTRWANGAFF
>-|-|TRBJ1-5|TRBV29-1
TGCAGCGTTGCCCCGGGGCAGGGAGGTCAGCCCCAGCATTTT
CSVAPGQGGQPQHF
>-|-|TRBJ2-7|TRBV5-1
TGCGCCAGCAGCTTGGATACAACGGGGTACGAGCAGTACTTC
CASSLDTTGYEQYF
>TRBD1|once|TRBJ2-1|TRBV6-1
TGTGCCAGCAGTGAGAGACAGGGGCCCCTATCCTACAATGAGCAGTTCTTC
CASSERQGPLSYNEQFF
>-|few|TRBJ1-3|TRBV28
TGTGCCAGCAGTTTAGGGGGCTCTGGAAACACCATATATTTT
CASSLGGSGNTIYF
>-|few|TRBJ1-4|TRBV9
TGTGCCAGCAGCGTAATGGGGGGGCTCGCAACTAATGAAAAACTGTTTTTT
CASSVMGGLATNEKLFF
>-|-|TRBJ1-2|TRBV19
TGTGCCACCCTCTACCGGGGCTACACCTTC
CATLYRGYTF
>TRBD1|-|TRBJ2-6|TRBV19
TGTGCCAGTAGGGTAAGACAGGGTTCCAACGTCCTGACTTTC
CASRVRQGSNVLTF
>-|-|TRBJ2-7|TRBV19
TGTGCCAGTAGTGCGGGACTCTCCTACGAGCAGTACTTC
CASSAGLSYEQYF
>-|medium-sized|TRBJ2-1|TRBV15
TGTGCCACCAGCAGGGGCCAGGGATCCTACAATGAGCAGTTCTTC
CATSRGQGSYNEQFF
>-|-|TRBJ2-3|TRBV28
TGTGCCAGCAGCCAGGGGACCAGCACAGATACGCAGTATTTT
CASSQGTSTDTQYF
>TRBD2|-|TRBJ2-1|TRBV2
TGTGCCAGCAGCGTGGGACTAGCGGGCTCGGATGAGCAGTTCTTC
CASSVGLAGSDEQFF
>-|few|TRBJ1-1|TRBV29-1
TGCAGCGTTGAGGCCCAGGGGAAGCAAGCTTTCTTT
CSVEAQGKQAFF
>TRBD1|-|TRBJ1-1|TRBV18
TGTGCCAGCTCACCACCGGGGTATACAGGGGCGGCCACTGAAGCTTTCTTT
CASSPPGYTGAATEAFF
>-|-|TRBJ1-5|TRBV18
TGTGCCAGCTCACCCTCACAGGGTACAAGTCAGCCCCAGCATTTT
CASSPSQGTSQPQHF
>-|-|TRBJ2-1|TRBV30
TGTGCCTGGAGTGAACCCCTGGGGATACGTGAGCAGTTCTTC
CAWSEPLGIREQFF
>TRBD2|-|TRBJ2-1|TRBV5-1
TGCGCCAGCAGCCCGGGACTAGCGGGGACGATGGGGTTCTTC
CASSPGLAGTMGFF
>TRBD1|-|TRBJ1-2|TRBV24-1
TGTGCCGTAGGGACAGGGTATGGCTACACCTTC
CAVGTGYGYTF
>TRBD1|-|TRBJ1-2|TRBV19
TGTGCCAGTAGCGACCGGACAGGGTCCTATGGCTACACCTTC
CASSDRTGSYGYTF
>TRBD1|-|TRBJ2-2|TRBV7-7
TGTGCCAGCAGCTCCCGGGCTTCGACAGGGGCGTCCAAGCTGTTTTTT
CASSSRASTGASKLFF
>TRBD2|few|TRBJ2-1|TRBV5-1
TGCGCCAGCAGCAGGGAGTTAGCGGGGATGGGCAATGAGCAGTTCTTC
CASSRELAGMGNEQFF
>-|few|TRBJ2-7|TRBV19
TGTGCCAGTACCGCCGGACACCCCTACGAGCAGTACTTC
CASTAGHPYEQYF
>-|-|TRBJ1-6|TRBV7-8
TGTGCCAGCAGCTCCCAGACGGGCGATGGGGCCCTCCACTTT
CASSSQTGDGALHF
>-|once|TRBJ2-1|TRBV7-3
TGTGCCAGCAGGCCGGGAACCACGAACAATGAGCAGTTCTTC
CASRPGTTNNEQFF
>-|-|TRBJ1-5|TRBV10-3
TGTGCCATCAGCAGGGACGGTATCAATCAGCCCCAGCATTTT
CAISRDGINQPQHF
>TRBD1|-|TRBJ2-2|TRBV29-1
TGCAGCGTATGGACAGGGGGCAACACCGGGGAGCTGTTTTTT
CSVWTGGNTGELFF
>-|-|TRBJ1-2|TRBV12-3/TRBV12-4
TGTGCCAGCAGTTCTGTAGGAAACTATGGCTACACCTTC
CASSSVGNYGYTF
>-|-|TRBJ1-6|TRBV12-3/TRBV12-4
TGTGCCAGCAGTTCCAGGGTGGACTCACCCCTCCACTTT
CASSSRVDSPLHF
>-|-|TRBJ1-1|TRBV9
TGTGCCAGCAGCGTACTTCAAGCGAACACTGAAGCTTTCTTT
CASSVLQANTEAFF
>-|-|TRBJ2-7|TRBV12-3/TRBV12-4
TGTGCCAGCAGTCTGAATCCGGGGTCCGAGCAGTACTTC
CASSLNPGSEQYF
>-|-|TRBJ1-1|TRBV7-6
TGTGCCAGCAGCCAAGAGGGGACCTTTTATAACACTGAAGCTTTCTTT
CASSQEGTFYNTEAFF
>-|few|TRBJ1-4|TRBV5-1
TGCGCCAGTCGGGATTCAGGTTCAACTAATGAAAAACTGTTTTTT
CASRDSGSTNEKLFF
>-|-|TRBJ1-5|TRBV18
TGTGCCAGCTCACCAGGGGCGGACCAGCCCCAGCATTTT
CASSPGADQPQHF
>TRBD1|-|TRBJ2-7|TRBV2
TGTGCCAGCACCCGGGACAGGAGCTCCTACGAGCAGTACTTC
CASTRDRSSYEQYF